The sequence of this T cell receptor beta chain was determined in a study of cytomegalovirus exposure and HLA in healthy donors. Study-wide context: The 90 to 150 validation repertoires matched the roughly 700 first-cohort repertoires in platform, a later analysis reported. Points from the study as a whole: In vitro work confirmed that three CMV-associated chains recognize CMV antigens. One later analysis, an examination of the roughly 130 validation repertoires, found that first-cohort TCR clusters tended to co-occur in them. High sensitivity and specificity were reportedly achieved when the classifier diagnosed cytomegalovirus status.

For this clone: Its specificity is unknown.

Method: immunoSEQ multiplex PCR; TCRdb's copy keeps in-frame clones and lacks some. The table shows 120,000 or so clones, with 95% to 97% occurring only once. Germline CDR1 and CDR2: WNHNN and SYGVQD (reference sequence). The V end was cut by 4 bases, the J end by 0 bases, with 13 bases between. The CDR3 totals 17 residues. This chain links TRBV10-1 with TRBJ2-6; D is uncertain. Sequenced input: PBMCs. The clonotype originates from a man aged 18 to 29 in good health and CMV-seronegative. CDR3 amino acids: CASSGHLCLSGANVLTF. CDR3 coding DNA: TGCGCCAGCAGTGGACACTTGTGCCTCTCTGGGGCCAACGTCCTGACTTTC.